The sequence of this TCR beta chain was determined in a study of immune cell composition in non-small cell lung cancer. This CDR3 region has 11 residues. V was clipped by 5 bases and J by 7 bases, with 9 bases between them. The germline gives CDR1 MNHEY, CDR2 SVGAGI. This clone was found once. Its antigen remains unknown. Study-wide results and caveats: It was not proven that tumour-reactive clones equal dominant tumour-associated clones. Squamous lung tumours showed higher top 10 clone scores and clonality than adenocarcinomas.

TCRdb's copy holds only in-frame clones and misses some; the assay was immunoSEQ multiplex PCR. Counted here are several thousand clones, over 75% occurring once; the ten biggest clones make up approximately 7.5%. The TCR originated in a human donor with non-small cell lung cancer. The chain has TRBV6-5 and TRBJ2-7, with TRBD1 as a possible D gene (6 bases). Sequenced sample: lung tumor tissue. This CDR3 is CASSHGQEQYF. The CDR3, as DNA: TGTGCCAGCAGTCACGGACAGGAGCAGTACTTC.